This record looks at one T cell receptor beta chain sequence and its context. The data derive from a study of CD8+CD57+ T cells in acquired aplastic anemia. Whoever was chosen for sequencing had shown CD8+CD57+ cell expansion by flow cytometry. Germline V gene lookup returns CDR1 SNHLY and CDR2 FYNNEI. This CDR3 comprises 15 residues. With V trimmed by 3 bases and J by 8 bases, 5 bases remained unmatched. Genomic DNA, serving as template, underwent TCR beta VDJ and CDR3 profiling. MiXCR was run by TCRdb on the reads, yielding one entry per CDR3 protein. The data hold about 290,000 distinct CDR3 sequences, with about three fifths observed a single time.

The TCR was taken from a human donor with aplastic anemia. The chain links TRBV2 to TRBJ1-6; 9 bases fit TRBD1. Sequenced material: sorted CD4+, CD8+, or CD8+CD57+ T cells (not recorded which) from PBMCs. CDR3 nucleotides: TGTGCCAGCAGTGACGCGACAGGGGGAGATTCACCCCTCCACTTT. Protein: CASSDATGGDSPLHF. Supplemented by reference TRBV2 and TRBJ1-6, the full variable domain reads EPEVTQTPSHQVTQMGQEVILRCVPISNHLYFYWYRQILGQKVEFLVSFYNNEISEKSEIFDDQFSVERPDGSNFTLKIRSTKLEDSAMYFCASSDATGGDSPLHFGNGTRLTVT.